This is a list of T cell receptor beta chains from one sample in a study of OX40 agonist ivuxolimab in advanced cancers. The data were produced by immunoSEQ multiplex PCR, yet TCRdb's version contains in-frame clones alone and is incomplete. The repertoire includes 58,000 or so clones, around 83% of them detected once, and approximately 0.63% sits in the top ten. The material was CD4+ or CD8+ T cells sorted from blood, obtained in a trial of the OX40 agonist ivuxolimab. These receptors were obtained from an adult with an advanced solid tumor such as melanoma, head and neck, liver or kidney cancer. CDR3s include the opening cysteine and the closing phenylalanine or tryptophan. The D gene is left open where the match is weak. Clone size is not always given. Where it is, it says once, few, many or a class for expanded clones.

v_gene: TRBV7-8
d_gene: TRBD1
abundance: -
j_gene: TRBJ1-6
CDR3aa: CASSPGQGLGSPLHF
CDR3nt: TGTGCCAGCAGCCCTGGACAGGGGTTGGGATCACCCCTCCACTTT

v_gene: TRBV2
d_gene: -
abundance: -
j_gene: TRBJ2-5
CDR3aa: CASTRSGAAGAWGETQYF
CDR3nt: TGTGCCAGCACCCGCTCGGGGGCGGCGGGAGCCTGGGGAGAGACCCAGTACTTC

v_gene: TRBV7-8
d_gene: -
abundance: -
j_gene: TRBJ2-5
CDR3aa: CASSLGGQETQYF
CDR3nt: TGTGCCAGCAGCTTAGGGGGACAAGAGACCCAGTACTTC

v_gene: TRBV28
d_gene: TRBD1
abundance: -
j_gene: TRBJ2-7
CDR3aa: CASSHRGTGTYEQYF
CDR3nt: TGTGCCAGCAGCCACCGGGGGACAGGGACCTACGAGCAGTACTTC

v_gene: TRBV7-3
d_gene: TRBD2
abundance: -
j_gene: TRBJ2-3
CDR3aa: CASSSYVLAGVSDTQYF
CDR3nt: TGTGCCAGCAGCTCCTACGTTCTAGCGGGGGTATCAGATACGCAGTATTTT

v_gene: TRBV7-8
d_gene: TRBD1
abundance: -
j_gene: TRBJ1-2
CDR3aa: CASSLADRTSRGYTF
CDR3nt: TGTGCCAGCAGCTTAGCGGACAGGACCTCTCGGGGCTACACCTTC

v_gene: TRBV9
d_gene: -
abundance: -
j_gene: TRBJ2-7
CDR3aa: CASSVGSGGPYEQYF
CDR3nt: TGTGCCAGCAGCGTAGGTTCGGGCGGTCCCTACGAGCAGTACTTC

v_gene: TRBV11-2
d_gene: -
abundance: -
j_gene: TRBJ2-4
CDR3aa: CASSLPAKNIQYF
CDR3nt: TGTGCCAGCAGCTTACCCGCCAAAAACATTCAGTACTTC

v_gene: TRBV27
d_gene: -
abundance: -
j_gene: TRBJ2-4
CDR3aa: CASSQWSTLAKNIQYF
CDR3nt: TGTGCCAGCAGTCAATGGTCAACCTTAGCCAAAAACATTCAGTACTTC

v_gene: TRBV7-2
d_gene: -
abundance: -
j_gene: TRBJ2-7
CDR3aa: CASSLHLAYEQYF
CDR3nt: TGTGCCAGCAGCTTACACTTGGCCTACGAGCAGTACTTC

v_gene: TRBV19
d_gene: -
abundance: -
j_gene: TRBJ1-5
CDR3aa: CASTKQAGNQPQHF
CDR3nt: TGTGCCAGTACTAAACAGGCCGGCAATCAGCCCCAGCATTTT

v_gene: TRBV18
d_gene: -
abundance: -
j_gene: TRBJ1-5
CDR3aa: CASSGSGFDQPQHF
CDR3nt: TGTGCCAGCTCGGGTTCCGGGTTTGATCAGCCCCAGCATTTT

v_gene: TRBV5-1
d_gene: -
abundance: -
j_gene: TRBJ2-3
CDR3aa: CASSRGGSTDTQYF
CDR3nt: TGCGCCAGCAGCCGAGGGGGGAGCACAGATACGCAGTATTTT

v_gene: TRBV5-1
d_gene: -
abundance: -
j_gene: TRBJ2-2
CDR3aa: CASSLRPNTGELFF
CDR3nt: TGCGCCAGCAGCTTGAGACCGAACACCGGGGAGCTGTTTTTT

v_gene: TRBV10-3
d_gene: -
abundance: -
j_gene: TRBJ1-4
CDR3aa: CAISEPAVPGSRGEKLFF
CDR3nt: TGTGCCATCAGTGAGCCGGCGGTCCCGGGATCCCGAGGAGAAAAACTGTTTTTT

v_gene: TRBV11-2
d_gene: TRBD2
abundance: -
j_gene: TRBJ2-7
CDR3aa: CASSFRGSGGAYEQYF
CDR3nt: TGTGCCAGCAGCTTTAGGGGGTCGGGAGGGGCCTACGAGCAGTACTTC

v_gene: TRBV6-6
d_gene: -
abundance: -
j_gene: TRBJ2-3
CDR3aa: CASSSVRAVGTDTQYF
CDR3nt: TGTGCCAGCAGTAGCGTCAGGGCGGTGGGCACAGATACGCAGTATTTT

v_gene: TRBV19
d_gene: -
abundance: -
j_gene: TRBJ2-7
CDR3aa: CASSTGDFYEQYF
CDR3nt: TGTGCCAGTAGTACCGGGGACTTCTACGAGCAGTACTTC

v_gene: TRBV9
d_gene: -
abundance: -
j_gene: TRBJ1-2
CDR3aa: CASSVGGGSYGYTF
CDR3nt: TGTGCCAGCAGCGTAGGTGGAGGGTCCTATGGCTACACCTTC

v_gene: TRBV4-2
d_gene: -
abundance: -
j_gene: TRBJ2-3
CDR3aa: CASSHPLKVVAFTTDTQYF
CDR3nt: TGTGCCAGCAGCCACCCCCTAAAGGTGGTAGCGTTTACCACAGATACGCAGTATTTT

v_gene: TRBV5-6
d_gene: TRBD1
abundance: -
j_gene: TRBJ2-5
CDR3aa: CASSLGPARGSTQYF
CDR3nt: TGTGCCAGCAGCTTGGGACCGGCCAGGGGGTCGACCCAGTACTTC

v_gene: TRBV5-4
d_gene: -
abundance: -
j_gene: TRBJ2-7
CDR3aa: CASSRGPSSYEQYF
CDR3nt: TGTGCCAGCAGCCGGGGACCAAGCTCCTACGAGCAGTACTTC

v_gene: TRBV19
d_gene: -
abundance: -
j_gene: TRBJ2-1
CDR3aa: CASTRDNEQFF
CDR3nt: TGTGCCAGTACCAGGGACAATGAGCAGTTCTTC

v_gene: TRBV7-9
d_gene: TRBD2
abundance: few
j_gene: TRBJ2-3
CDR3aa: CASSPGSLSGGRTDTQYF
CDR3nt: TGTGCCAGCAGCCCGGGATCCTTAAGCGGGGGACGCACAGATACGCAGTATTTT

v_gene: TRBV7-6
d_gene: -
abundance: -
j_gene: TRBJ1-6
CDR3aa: CASSSTNNSPLHF
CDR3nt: TGTGCCAGCAGCTCAACAAATAATTCACCCCTCCACTTT

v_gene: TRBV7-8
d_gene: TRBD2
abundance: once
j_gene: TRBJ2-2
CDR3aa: CASSPGLAGVSGELFF
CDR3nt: TGTGCCAGCAGCCCCGGACTAGCGGGAGTTTCCGGGGAGCTGTTTTTT